What follows are 29 T cell receptor beta chains derived from one specimen sequenced in a study of cytomegalovirus exposure and HLA in healthy donors. The PCR ran on 60 Vbeta and 13 Jbeta primers. The assay was immunoSEQ multiplex PCR, and TCRdb's table has in-frame clones only and misses some. Of roughly 150,000 clones in the sample, roughly 80% were seen once. The material sequenced was PBMCs. These TCRs come from a male donor in good health and CMV-seronegative.

This clone came up a few times. The V and J genes are TRBV7-9 and TRBJ1-2; 9 nucleotides agree with TRBD1. The junction had 8 bases not matched to a gene; V was cut back by 1 base and J by 8 bases. CDR1 is SEHNR, CDR2 FQNEAQ, per germline (reference sequence). The CDR3 runs to 15 residues. The chain's CDR3 is CASSLGGQGLEGYTF. The CDR3 nucleotides read TGTGCCAGCAGCTTAGGAGGACAGGGGTTGGAGGGCTACACCTTC.

The chain has TRBV6-5 and TRBJ1-3; 7 positions agree with TRBD1. The ends lost 4 bases at V and 2 bases at J; junction bases unmatched: 2. Germline CDR1 is MNHEY and CDR2 is SVGAGI. This CDR3 region has 14 residues. Written as DNA, the CDR3 is TGTGCCAGCAGTTTACAGGGGCCTGGAAACACCATATATTTT. This translates into CASSLQGPGNTIYF.

The J gene is TRBJ2-2, the V gene TRBV6-5; TRBD1 is a possible D gene (6 bases). The CDR3 loop spans 13 amino acids. Germline V gene sequence: CDR1 MNHEY, CDR2 SVGAGI. The ends were cut back, 6 bases at V and 6 bases at J, with 11 bases in the middle. CDR3: CASSSQGPGELFF. Written as DNA, the CDR3 is TGTGCCAGCAGCTCACAGGGCCCCGGGGAGCTGTTTTTT.

The J gene is TRBJ2-7, the V gene TRBV7-2; D unresolved. V lost 8 bases and J lost 0, with 14 bases in between. Germline assignment: CDR1 SGHTA and CDR2 FQGNSA. The CDR3 contains 14 residues. As DNA, the CDR3 is TGTGCCAGCCACTTATTTGGAGTCTCCTACGAGCAGTACTTC. It encodes CASHLFGVSYEQYF.

This chain links TRBV19 with TRBJ2-5, with TRBD1 matching over 9 bases. The J call may be faulty, since TRBJ2-7 better matches the DNA end. Germline V gene data show CDR1 as LNHDA and CDR2 as SQIVND (reference sequence). The CDR3 consists of 16 residues. The CDR3 reads CASSPRGQGSPYEQYF. DNA for the CDR3: TGTGCCAGTAGTCCAAGGGGACAGGGATCACCCTACGAGCAGTACTTC.

This clone is a singleton in its sample. The rearrangement links TRBV7-2 to TRBJ1-2, with a possible D match to TRBD1 (6 bases). CDR1 and CDR2 from the germline V gene are SGHTA and FQGNSA. The CDR3 has 13 residues. Between the trimmed V and J ends, which lost 8 bases and 3 bases, there was a span of 13 bases. The CDR3 nucleotides are TGTGCCAGCGGATTCTACAGGGACTATGGCTACACCTTC. Translated, it gives CASGFYRDYGYTF.

J is TRBJ1-5 and V is TRBV4-3; D is uncertain. The V gene lost 1 base and the J gene lost 0 bases, with 7 bases spanning the gap. Germline V gene sequence: CDR1 LGHNA, CDR2 YSLEER. The CDR3 is 15 amino acids. CDR3 sequence: CASSQVQDSNQPQHF. In nucleotides, the CDR3 is TGCGCCAGCAGCCAAGTTCAGGATAGCAATCAGCCCCAGCATTTT.

The V call is TRBV5-1, the J call TRBJ1-3, with a weak D call TRBD1 (5 bases). The germline V gene has CDR1 SGHRS and CDR2 YFSETQ. This CDR3 spans 16 amino acids. V gave up 1 base and J gave up 0 bases, with 11 bases separating them. The DNA for the CDR3 is TGCGCCAGCAGCTTGAACGGGGGGAGCTCTGGAAACACCATATATTTT. Protein sequence: CASSLNGGSSGNTIYF.

This chain uses TRBV13 with TRBJ1-1, with 7 bases identical to TRBD1. CDR3 size: 16 residues. J lost 1 base, V lost 6 bases, and 11 bases had no gene match. CDR1 and CDR2 from the germline V gene are PRHDT and FYEKMQ (reference sequence). The CDR3 DNA reads TGTGCCAGCAGTAAGGGGGCAGGGGTTAAGAACACTGAAGCTTTCTTT. It encodes CASSKGAGVKNTEAFF.

The chain employs TRBV5-1 and TRBJ2-3; 7 positions match TRBD2. CDR1 SGHRS and CDR2 YFSETQ come from the germline V gene. The CDR3 totals 15 residues. After removal of 0 bases from V and 6 bases from J, the junction contained 7 bases not matched to a gene. CDR3 sequence (DNA): TGCGCCAGCAGCTTGGGATACGGGGGGATGGATACGCAGTATTTT. This encodes CASSLGYGGMDTQYF.

The chain combines TRBV30 with TRBJ2-1, with a possible D match to TRBD1 (5 bases). Trimming took 1 base from V and 3 from J, leaving 10 bases between them. Germline V gene data show CDR1 as GTSNPN and CDR2 as SVGIG (reference sequence). This CDR3 has 14 residues. CDR3 amino acids: CAWSGTQSYNEQFF. The CDR3 coding sequence is TGTGCCTGGAGTGGGACACAGAGCTACAATGAGCAGTTCTTC.

The V call is TRBV2, the J call TRBJ2-3, with 7 bases that match TRBD1. V lost 9 bases to trimming and J lost 1 base; unmatched junction nucleotides: 10. The CDR3 length is 15 residues. The germline V gene has CDR1 SNHLY and CDR2 FYNNEI. The CDR3 protein is CASKTGTAGTDTQYF. DNA of the CDR3: TGTGCCAGTAAGACCGGGACAGCGGGCACAGATACGCAGTATTTT.

V and J are TRBV6-5 and TRBJ2-7; no definite D call. CDR1 is MNHEY, CDR2 SVGAGI, per germline. The CDR3 spans 13 residues. V was trimmed by 0 bases and J by 6 bases, leaving 9 bases between them. In nucleotides, the CDR3 is TGTGCCAGCAGTTACTCTTTTTCAGGCGAGCAGTACTTC. Translating it yields CASSYSFSGEQYF.

This chain connects TRBV5-1 to TRBJ2-3; a possible D gene is TRBD2 (7 bases). V lost 0 bases and J lost 3, with 26 bases in between. Germline loops: CDR1 SGHRS, CDR2 YFSETQ. This CDR3 is built from 20 residues. The CDR3 protein is CASSLAVAGAISFGTDTQYF. CDR3 coding DNA: TGCGCCAGCAGCTTGGCAGTCGCGGGGGCGATCTCCTTCGGGACAGATACGCAGTATTTT.

V is TRBV6-5 and J is TRBJ2-7; 8 positions match TRBD1. The CDR3 covers 13 residues. Germline V lookup: CDR1 MNHEY, CDR2 SVGAGI. With 6 bases clipped from V and 6 bases from J, the junction kept 7 bases outside the gene matches. The CDR3 DNA is TGTGCCAGCAGGGACAGGGCTAGGGGCGAGCAGTACTTC. This sequence encodes CASRDRARGEQYF.

The CDR3 loop reads CASRSWGTGRTEAFF. The CDR3 DNA follows: TGTGCCAGCAGGAGTTGGGGGACAGGGCGCACTGAAGCTTTCTTT. The chain couples TRBV6-5 to TRBJ1-1; 9 bases are a match to TRBD1. This CDR3 has 15 amino acids. Per germline, CDR1 MNHEY and CDR2 SVGAGI. Germline trimming cut 6 bases from V and 4 bases from J; bases unmatched to any gene: 9.

This clone has only one observation. The chain's CDR3 is CASRLGTGGNTIYF. The CDR3 DNA reads TGTGCCAGCAGACTCGGGACAGGTGGAAACACCATATATTTT. The chain combines TRBV9 with TRBJ1-3; 8 nucleotides align to TRBD1. CDR1 and CDR2 (germline): SGDLS, YYNGEE. CDR3 length: 14 amino acids. Unmatched junction bases numbered 4, after V lost 5 bases and J lost 3 bases.

This chain connects TRBV5-1 to TRBJ2-1; 7 bases agree with TRBD1. This CDR3 spans 14 amino acids. After removal of 2 bases from V and 4 bases from J, the junction contained 3 bases not matched to a gene. CDR1 is SGHRS, CDR2 YFSETQ, per germline. The CDR3 loop is CASSLGGSYNEQFF. DNA for the CDR3: TGCGCCAGCAGCTTAGGGGGCTCTTACAATGAGCAGTTCTTC.

The J gene is TRBJ1-5, the V gene TRBV4-2; TRBD1 is a possible D gene (5 bases). Trimming pared 0 bases from V and 6 bases from J, leaving 9 bases between. In germline, CDR1 is LGHNA, CDR2 YNFKEQ. The CDR3 has 14 residues. CDR3 in DNA: TGTGCCAGCAGCCAAGATGGAGGGGTTCAGCCCCAGCATTTT. Translating gives CASSQDGGVQPQHF.

The chain couples TRBV19 to TRBJ1-1, with 7 bases aligning to TRBD1. CDR3 length: 15 amino acids. Germline loops: CDR1 LNHDA, CDR2 SQIVND (reference sequence). V dropped 5 bases and J dropped 4; count of bases not matched to a gene: 10. The CDR3 loop reads CASSPKTGPPTEAFF. The CDR3 nucleotides are TGTGCCAGTAGTCCCAAGACAGGGCCTCCCACTGAAGCTTTCTTT.

Here the CDR3 DNA reads TGCGCCAGCAGCTCAACCGTGACAGGGGCGGCCAGCGAGCAGTACTTC. This translates into CASSSTVTGAASEQYF. This rearrangement joins TRBV5-1 to TRBJ2-5; 8 nucleotides align to TRBD1. The J call is in doubt because the DNA end fits TRBJ2-7 better. This CDR3 has 16 residues. CDR1 SGHRS and CDR2 YFSETQ come from the germline V gene.

Concerning this clone itself: Additional DNA sequences in this sample encode the identical CDR3. This rearrangement joins TRBV19 to TRBJ1-4; TRBD1 aligns across 7 bases. This CDR3 is built from 15 residues. Per germline, CDR1 LNHDA and CDR2 SQIVND (reference sequence). J gave up 0 bases and V 4 bases, and 2 bases lay outside the gene matches. In nucleotides, the CDR3 is TGTGCCAGTAGTACAGGGACAGCAACTAATGAAAAACTGTTTTTT. Translated, it gives CASSTGTATNEKLFF.

The rearrangement uses TRBV7-8 and TRBJ1-4; D might be TRBD1 (6 bases). CDR3 length equals 16 residues. V was pared by 4 bases and J by 3 bases, with 15 bases between. The germline CDR1 and CDR2 sequences are SGHVS and FQNEAQ. The CDR3 protein is CASSSGRQAANEKLFF. The CDR3 nucleotides are TGTGCCAGCAGCTCGGGGAGACAGGCGGCTAATGAAAAACTGTTTTTT.

This sequence joins TRBV5-1 and TRBJ1-1; no firm D call. The CDR3 spans 13 residues. The germline gives CDR1 SGHRS, CDR2 YFSETQ. V lost 0 bases to trimming and J lost 1 base, with 4 bases between them. The CDR3 spells CASSLVRNTEAFF. The DNA for the CDR3 is TGCGCCAGCAGCTTGGTTAGGAACACTGAAGCTTTCTTT.

The genes are TRBV7-9 and TRBJ1-3; D call uncertain. The CDR3 runs to 16 residues. CDR1 and CDR2 from the germline V gene are SEHNR and FQNEAQ (reference sequence). The V gene lost 1 base and the J gene lost 0 bases, with 10 bases spanning the gap. The CDR3 region is CASSLGPRDSGNTIYF. The CDR3 DNA follows: TGTGCCAGCAGCTTAGGTCCGCGAGACTCTGGAAACACCATATATTTT.

The chain carries TRBV5-5 and TRBJ1-2; D remains unclear. V was cut by 4 bases and J by 3 bases, with 16 bases left in between. There are 15 residues in the CDR3. Germline V CDR1 and CDR2: SGHKS, YYEKEE (reference sequence). The CDR3 sequence: CASSLGGSTHYGYTF. As DNA, the CDR3 is TGTGCCAGCAGCCTCGGCGGGTCAACCCACTATGGCTACACCTTC.

The V and J genes are TRBV6-5 and TRBJ1-4, with D perhaps TRBD1 (6 bases). The V end was cut by 6 bases, the J end by 4 bases, with 12 bases between. Germline V lookup: CDR1 MNHEY, CDR2 SVGAGI. This CDR3 is built from 14 residues. This CDR3 is CASSDDRNNEKLFF. CDR3 DNA: TGTGCCAGCAGCGACGACAGGAATAATGAAAAACTGTTTTTT.

This clone was picked up a small number of times. This chain links TRBV11-2 with TRBJ2-5; the D gene is possibly TRBD2 (6 bases). Germline lookup yields CDR1 SGHAT and CDR2 FQNNGV. The V end was cut by 1 base, the J end by 2 bases, with 14 bases between. The CDR3 is made up of 16 amino acids. The chain's CDR3 is CASSLGVGAGQETQYF. CDR3 nucleotides: TGTGCCAGCAGCTTAGGGGTTGGCGCGGGGCAAGAGACCCAGTACTTC.

The V call is TRBV27, the J call TRBJ1-3; the match to TRBD1 covers 11 bases. J was trimmed by 2 bases and V by 5 bases; bases with no gene match: 2. This CDR3 comprises 15 residues. The germline V gene has CDR1 MNHEY and CDR2 SMNVEV (reference sequence). CDR3 region: CASSVDRGPGNTIYF. The CDR3 nucleotides are TGTGCCAGCAGTGTGGACAGGGGGCCTGGAAACACCATATATTTT.